This T cell receptor beta chain emerged from a study of blood T cell repertoires in COVID-19. At the level of the study: The analysed material was cDNA or gDNA that came from T cells, B-cell-depleted T cells, or PBMCs.

The CDR3 totals 15 residues. Trimming removed 10 bases from V and 10 bases from J; junction bases left unmatched: 21. Germline assignment: CDR1 MNHEY and CDR2 SVGAGI. Generated by immunoSEQ multiplex PCR, the TCRdb table keeps only in-frame clones and is missing some. The table lists 300,000 to 400,000 clones, approximately 85% of them singletons. Sequenced sample: peripheral blood. The TCR sequence derives from a human donor in a cohort sampled during active COVID-19. The chain recombines TRBV6-5 with TRBJ1-1, with 7 positions matching TRBD1. CDR3 region: CATQETDRSVGRAFF. The CDR3 DNA reads as TGTGCCACCCAAGAAACGGACAGGTCGGTTGGTAGAGCTTTCTTT.